The clone carrying this T cell receptor beta chain was seen more than once but under ten times. The antigen remains unidentified. These data come from a study of cytomegalovirus exposure and HLA in healthy donors. Healthy bone marrow donors supplied every sample. The CDR3 loop spans 14 amino acids. From germline, CDR1 is SGHDN and CDR2 FVKESK. Losses at the gene ends were 4 bases for V and 4 bases for J; bases not matched to a gene: 6. Vbeta (60) and Jbeta (13) primers were used in the PCR. The assay was immunoSEQ multiplex PCR, and TCRdb's table has in-frame clones only and misses some. The table lists fewer than 150,000 clones, approximately 70% of them singletons. Study-wide points: What TCR beta sequences reportedly achieved was accurate prediction of HLA-A and HLA-B alleles in most subjects. High sensitivity and specificity were reportedly achieved when the classifier diagnosed cytomegalovirus status. Clonal expansion was found to be greater in HLA-associated TCR beta chains than in equally common others in a later analysis.

The sequencing sample was made of PBMCs. The chain has TRBV14 and TRBJ1-1, with 7 bases fitting TRBD1. The clonotype was recovered from a human donor in good health. CDR3 nucleotides: TGTGCCAGCAGCCGGCAGGGGGGCGTCACTGAAGCTTTCTTT. It yields the protein CASSRQGGVTEAFF.